This paragraph covers one T cell receptor beta chain sequence. Its specific antigen is unknown. No base qualities exist here, and no much larger clone lies one base off it. The label giving this sample's time point can be read as: baseline before first vaccination. The vaccinee samples were drawn from two UK trials, COV001 and COV002, one of which was a single-blind randomized controlled phase 2/3 trial testing AZD1222 (ChAdOx1 nCoV-19) in healthy adults. For TCRbeta chain sequencing, PBMC samples were collected from trial participants at day 0 and at day 28 after the second dose. V is cut back by 5 bases and J by 3 bases, with 10 bases in the junction unmatched. Counted from cysteine to phenylalanine, this CDR3 has 16 amino acids. Just CDR3 DNA is preserved here, 48 bases in frame from base 1. CDR1 and CDR2, looked up from the germline V gene, are SGHVS and FNYEAQ. The CDR3 regions of human TCRbeta chains were analyzed by immunosequencing. Processing in the source paper ran as follows. Repertoire TCRs were matched against a reference library of SARS-CoV-2-specific TCRs generated with the MIRA antigen-specificity platform. Breadth meant the fraction of unique TCRs that were SARS-CoV-2-associated, whereas depth meant the fraction of total T cells that were SARS-CoV-2-associated. Each spike-specific TCR was assigned to its reactive spike region and to a CD4 or CD8 class using the MIRA data. Log10-transformed breadth and depth values were compared by one-way ANOVA with Sidak's multiple comparisons tests. Drawn from immuneACCESS, this table holds only the in-frame rearrangements with V and J called that TCRdb kept. Clones are partly lost; checked studies trace under half to an unresolved V gene and leave the rest unexplained. The V and J calls and the clone size are those of that table, but D and trimming were determined from the DNA. In this sample the table shows about 110,000 clones, 70% to 90% of which occur a single time. Around 3% of the sample is in the top ten clones.

This record belongs to a study of T cell responses to AZD1222 COVID-19 vaccine (dated by TCRdb to 2020 to 2022). For the wider study: AZD1222 recipients whose second dose came at about 4 weeks and those whose second dose came at about 12 weeks were combined into one group, since spike-specific TCR depth and breadth did not differ between the two schedules. TCR sequencing was performed for 230 to 250 trial participants, of whom about 200 were given two doses of AZD1222 and 26 were given two doses of MenACWY control vaccine. Trial participants were enrolled by age into 18-55, 56-69 and 70-plus year subgroups, with approximately 150, 30 and 60 TCR-sequenced participants respectively. Results and caveats for the whole study, not just this receptor: Most participants were white British and females outnumbered males, and the authors suggested that clonal diversity may have been underestimated. Only five to seven AZD1222 recipients were SARS-CoV-2 seropositive at baseline, limiting conclusions about previously exposed vaccinees. The vaccine-associated CD4 TCRs covered the entire spike protein, and the dominant responses fell in regions 160-218 and 743-854. Because no day 14 peak-response samples were available, repertoires were characterized only after the peak T cell response. A significant rise in spike-specific TCR breadth and depth was observed after two AZD1222 doses relative to day 0 and relative to MenACWY recipients. Reportedly, close to half of the unique spike-specific TCRs recognized epitopes lying outside the regions that are mutated in the B.1.351 and B.1.1.7 variants. In the small 56-69-year group, the increase in depth fell short of significance, most likely because of low power.

Material: peripheral blood, obtained on day 0 of AZD1222 vaccination. Recombination connected TRBV7-6 to TRBJ2-7, with 10 middle bases fitting TRBD1. The source of this sequence is an adult in good health. CDR3 sequence: CASSPKRGQGFYEQYF. The bases read TGTGCCAGCAGCCCAAAGCGGGGACAGGGGTTCTACGAGCAGTACTTC.